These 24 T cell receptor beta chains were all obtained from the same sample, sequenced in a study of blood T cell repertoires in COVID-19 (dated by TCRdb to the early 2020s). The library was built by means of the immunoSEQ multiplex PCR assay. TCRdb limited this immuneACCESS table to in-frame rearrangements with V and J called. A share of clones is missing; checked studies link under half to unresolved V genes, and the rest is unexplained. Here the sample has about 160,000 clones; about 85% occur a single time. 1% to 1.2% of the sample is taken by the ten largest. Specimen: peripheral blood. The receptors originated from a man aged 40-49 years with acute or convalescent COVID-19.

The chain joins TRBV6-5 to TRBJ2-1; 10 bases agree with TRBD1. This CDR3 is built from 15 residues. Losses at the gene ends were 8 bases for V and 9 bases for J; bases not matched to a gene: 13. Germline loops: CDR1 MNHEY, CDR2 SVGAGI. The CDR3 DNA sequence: TGTGCCAGCCTCCTTGGGACAGGGGAAATTGGTGAGCAGTTCTTC. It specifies CASLLGTGEIGEQFF.

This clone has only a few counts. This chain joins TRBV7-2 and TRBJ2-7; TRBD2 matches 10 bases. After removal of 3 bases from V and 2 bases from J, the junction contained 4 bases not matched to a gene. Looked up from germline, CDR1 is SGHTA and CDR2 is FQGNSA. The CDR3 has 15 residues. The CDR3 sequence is CASSFTSGVAYEQYF. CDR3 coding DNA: TGTGCCAGCAGCTTTACTAGCGGGGTGGCCTACGAGCAGTACTTC.

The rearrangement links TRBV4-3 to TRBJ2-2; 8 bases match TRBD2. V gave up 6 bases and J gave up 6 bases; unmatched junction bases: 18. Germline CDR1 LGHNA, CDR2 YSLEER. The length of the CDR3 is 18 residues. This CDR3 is CASSQNLISGGLAGELFF. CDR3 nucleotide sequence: TGCGCCAGCAGTCAGAACCTTATAAGCGGGGGACTTGCCGGGGAGCTGTTTTTT.

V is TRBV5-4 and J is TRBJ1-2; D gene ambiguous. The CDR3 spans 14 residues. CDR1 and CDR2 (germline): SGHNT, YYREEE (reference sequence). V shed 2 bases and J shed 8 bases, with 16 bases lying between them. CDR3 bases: TGTGCCAGCAGCTTCGGGTCGGAGGGAGGGGGCTACACCTTC. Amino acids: CASSFGSEGGGYTF.

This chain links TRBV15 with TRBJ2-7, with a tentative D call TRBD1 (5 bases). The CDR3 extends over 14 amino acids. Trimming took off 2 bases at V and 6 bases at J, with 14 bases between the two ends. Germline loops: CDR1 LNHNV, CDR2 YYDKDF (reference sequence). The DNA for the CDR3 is TGTGCCACCAGCAGAAATAAAGGGGATTTCGAGCAGTACTTC. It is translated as CATSRNKGDFEQYF.

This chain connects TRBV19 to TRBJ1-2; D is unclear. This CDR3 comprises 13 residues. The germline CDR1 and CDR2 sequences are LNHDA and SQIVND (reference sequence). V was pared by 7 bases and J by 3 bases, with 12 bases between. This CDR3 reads CASKRAEDYGYTF. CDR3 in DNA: TGTGCCAGTAAGCGGGCGGAGGACTATGGCTACACCTTC.

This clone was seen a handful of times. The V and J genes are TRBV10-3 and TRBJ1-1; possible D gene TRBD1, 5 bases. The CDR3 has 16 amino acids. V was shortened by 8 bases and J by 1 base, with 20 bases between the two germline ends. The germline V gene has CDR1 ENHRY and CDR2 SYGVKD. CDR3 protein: CAIAAGGSKKNTEAFF. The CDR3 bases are TGTGCCATCGCGGCGGGGGGGTCGAAAAAGAACACTGAAGCTTTCTTT.

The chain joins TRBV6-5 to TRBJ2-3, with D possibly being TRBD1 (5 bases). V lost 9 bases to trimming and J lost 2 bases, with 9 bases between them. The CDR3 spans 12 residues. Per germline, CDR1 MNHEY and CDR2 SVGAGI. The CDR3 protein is CARGLYTDTQYF. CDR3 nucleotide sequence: TGTGCCAGGGGGCTTTACACAGATACGCAGTATTTT.

CDR3 DNA sequence: TGTGCCAGCAGCTTTTCGCAGGGGGCGATCACTGAAGCTTTCTTT. This codes for CASSFSQGAITEAFF. The rearrangement links TRBV7-9 to TRBJ1-1; 8 bases fit TRBD1. V was pared by 3 bases and J by 4 bases, with 7 bases of the junction left unmatched. CDR1 is SEHNR, CDR2 FQNEAQ, per germline (reference sequence). The CDR3 has 15 residues.

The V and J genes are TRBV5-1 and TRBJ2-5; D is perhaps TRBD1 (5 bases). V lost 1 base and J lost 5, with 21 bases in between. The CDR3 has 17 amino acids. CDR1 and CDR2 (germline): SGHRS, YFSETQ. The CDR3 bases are TGCGCCAGCAGCTTGCAACCCCCAGGGTCCCAATACGAGACCCAGTACTTC. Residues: CASSLQPPGSQYETQYF. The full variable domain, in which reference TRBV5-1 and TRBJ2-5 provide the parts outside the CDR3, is KAGVTQTPRYLIKTRGQQVTLSCSPISGHRSVSWYQQTPGQGLQFLFEYFSETQRNKGNFPGRFSGRQFSNSRSEMNVSTLELGDSALYLCASSLQPPGSQYETQYFGPGTRLLVL.

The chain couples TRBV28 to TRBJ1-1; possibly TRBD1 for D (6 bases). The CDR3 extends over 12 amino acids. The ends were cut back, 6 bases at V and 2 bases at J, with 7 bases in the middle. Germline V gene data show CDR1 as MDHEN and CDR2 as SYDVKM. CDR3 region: CASRDSNTEAFF. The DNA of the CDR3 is TGTGCCAGCAGGGACAGTAACACTGAAGCTTTCTTT. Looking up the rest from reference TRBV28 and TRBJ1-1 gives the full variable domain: DVKVTQSSRYLVKRTGEKVFLECVQDMDHENMFWYRQDPGLGLRLIYFSYDVKMKEKGDIPEGYSVSREKKERFSLILESASTNQTSMYLCASRDSNTEAFFGQGTRLTVV.

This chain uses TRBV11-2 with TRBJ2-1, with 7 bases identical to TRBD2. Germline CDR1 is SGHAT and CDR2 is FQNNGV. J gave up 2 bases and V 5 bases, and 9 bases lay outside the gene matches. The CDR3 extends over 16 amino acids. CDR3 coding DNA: TGTGCCAGCAGCCAGGCGCGGGGGTCGACCTACAATGAGCAGTTCTTC. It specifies CASSQARGSTYNEQFF.

The DNA for the CDR3 is TGTGCCAGCAGCGTAGAGGGGACACATAATTCACCCCTCCACTTT. Translated: CASSVEGTHNSPLHF. The chain recombines TRBV9 with TRBJ1-6; D perhaps matches TRBD1 (6 bases). With 0 bases removed from V and 5 bases from J, the gap between germline ends came to 9 bases. The CDR3 is made up of 15 amino acids. CDR1 is SGDLS and CDR2 is YYNGEE in the germline V gene.

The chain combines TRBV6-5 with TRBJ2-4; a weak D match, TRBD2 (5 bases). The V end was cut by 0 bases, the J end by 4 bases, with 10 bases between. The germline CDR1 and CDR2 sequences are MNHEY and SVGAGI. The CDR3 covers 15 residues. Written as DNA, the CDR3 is TGTGCCAGCAGTTACTCAAGCCTAGCTAAAAACATTCAGTACTTC. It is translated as CASSYSSLAKNIQYF.

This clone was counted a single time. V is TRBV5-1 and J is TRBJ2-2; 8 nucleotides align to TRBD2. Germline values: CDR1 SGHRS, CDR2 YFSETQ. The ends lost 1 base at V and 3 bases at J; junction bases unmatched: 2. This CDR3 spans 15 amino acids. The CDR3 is CASSLPAGDTGELFF. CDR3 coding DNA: TGCGCCAGCAGCTTGCCAGCGGGGGACACCGGGGAGCTGTTTTTT.

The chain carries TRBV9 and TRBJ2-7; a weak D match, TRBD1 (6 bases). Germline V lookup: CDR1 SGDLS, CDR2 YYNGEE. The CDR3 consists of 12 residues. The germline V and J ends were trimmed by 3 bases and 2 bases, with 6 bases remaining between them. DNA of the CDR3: TGTGCCAGCAGCGGGGACACCTACGAGCAGTACTTC. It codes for CASSGDTYEQYF.

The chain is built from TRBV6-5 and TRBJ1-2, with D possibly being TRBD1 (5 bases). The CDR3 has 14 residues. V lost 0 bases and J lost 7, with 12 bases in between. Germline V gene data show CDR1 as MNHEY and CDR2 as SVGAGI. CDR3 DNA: TGTGCCAGCAGTTACTCATCGGGTGGGGCTGGCTACACCTTC. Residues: CASSYSSGGAGYTF.

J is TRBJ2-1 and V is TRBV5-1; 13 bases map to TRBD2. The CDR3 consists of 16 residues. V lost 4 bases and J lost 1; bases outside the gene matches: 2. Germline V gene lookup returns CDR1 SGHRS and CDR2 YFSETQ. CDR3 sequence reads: CASSRTSGGSYNEQFF. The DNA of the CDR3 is TGCGCCAGCAGCCGGACTAGCGGGGGATCCTACAATGAGCAGTTCTTC.

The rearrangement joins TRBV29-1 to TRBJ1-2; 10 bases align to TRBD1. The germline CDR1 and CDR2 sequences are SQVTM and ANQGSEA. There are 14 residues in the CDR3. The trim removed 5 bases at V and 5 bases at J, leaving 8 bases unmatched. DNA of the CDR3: TGCAGCGTTTCTCGGGACAGGGGTGGATATGGCTACACCTTC. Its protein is CSVSRDRGGYGYTF. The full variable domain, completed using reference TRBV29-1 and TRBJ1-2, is SAVISQKPSRDICQRGTSLTIQCQVDSQVTMMFWYRQQPGQSLTLIATANQGSEATYESGFVIDKFPISRPNLTFSTLTVSNMSPEDSSIYLCSVSRDRGGYGYTFGSGTRLTVV.

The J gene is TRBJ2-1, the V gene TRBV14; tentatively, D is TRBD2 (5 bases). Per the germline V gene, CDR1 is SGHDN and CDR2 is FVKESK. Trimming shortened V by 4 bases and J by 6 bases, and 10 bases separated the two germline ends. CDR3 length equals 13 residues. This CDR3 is CASSLGLGNEQFF. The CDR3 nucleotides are TGTGCCAGCAGCCTCGGACTGGGCAATGAGCAGTTCTTC. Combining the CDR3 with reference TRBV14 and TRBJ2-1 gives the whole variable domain EAGVTQFPSHSVIEKGQTVTLRCDPISGHDNLYWYRRVMGKEIKFLLHFVKESKQDESGMPNNRFLAERTGGTYSTLKVQPAELEDSGVYFCASSLGLGNEQFFGPGTRLTVL.

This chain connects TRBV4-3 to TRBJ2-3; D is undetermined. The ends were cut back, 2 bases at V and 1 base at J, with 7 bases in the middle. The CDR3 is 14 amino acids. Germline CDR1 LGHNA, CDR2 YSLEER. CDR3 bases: TGCGCCAGCAGCCAAACGTCAGGCACAGATACGCAGTATTTT. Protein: CASSQTSGTDTQYF.

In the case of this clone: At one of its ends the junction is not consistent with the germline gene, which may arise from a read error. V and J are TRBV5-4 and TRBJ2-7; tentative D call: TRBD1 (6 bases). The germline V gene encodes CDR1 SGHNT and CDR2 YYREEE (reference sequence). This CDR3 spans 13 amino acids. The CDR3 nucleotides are TGTGCTAGCAACCCACAGGGTGCCTACGAGCAGTACTTC. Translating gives CASNPQGAYEQYF.

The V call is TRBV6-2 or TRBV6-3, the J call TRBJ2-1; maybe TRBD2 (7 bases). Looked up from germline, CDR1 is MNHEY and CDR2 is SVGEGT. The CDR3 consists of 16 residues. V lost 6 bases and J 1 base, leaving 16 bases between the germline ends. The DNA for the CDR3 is TGTGCCAGCAGCTCCTCGCGGGGGCTATCCTACAATGAGCAGTTCTTC. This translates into CASSSSRGLSYNEQFF.

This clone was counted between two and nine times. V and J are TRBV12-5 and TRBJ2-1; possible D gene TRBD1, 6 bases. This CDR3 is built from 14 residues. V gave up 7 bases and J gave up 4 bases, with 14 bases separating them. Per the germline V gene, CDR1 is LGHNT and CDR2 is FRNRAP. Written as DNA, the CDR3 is TGTGCTAGTGCGTCCGGGACACTGTACAATGAGCAGTTCTTC. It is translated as CASASGTLYNEQFF.